This T cell receptor (beta chain) stems from a study of CD8+ T cells in alopecia areata. Study as a whole: Patients took tofacitinib for 6 to 18 months, followed by 6 drug-free months. Broader study findings: When scalp samples are sequenced, resident alphabeta T cells of normal skin are also captured.

Sequencing templates came from extracted RNA that was reverse transcribed into cDNA. The data were produced by immunoSEQ multiplex PCR, yet TCRdb's version contains in-frame clones alone and is incomplete. This sample carries 75,000 to 85,000 clones, around 65% of them seen once, and the ten largest clones take around 24%. V lost 1 base, J lost 0 bases, and 11 bases lay in between. Germline CDR1 is SGHKS and CDR2 is YYEKEE (reference sequence). The CDR3 consists of 16 residues. Treatment of the sample: oral pan-JAK inhibitor, 5-10 mg twice daily. To note about this clone: Its antigen is unidentified.

This clonotype was sampled from a human donor with alopecia areata. The gene calls are TRBV5-5 and TRBJ2-4; D possibly corresponds to TRBD2 (7 bases). The material sequenced was CD8+ T cells sorted from blood, taken at week 24, from a patient treated with tofacitinib. The CDR3 is CASSLRGGGAKNIQYF. The CDR3 nucleotides read TGTGCCAGCAGCTTGAGGGGGGGCGGAGCCAAAAACATTCAGTACTTC.